This TCR beta chain was captured in a study of cytomegalovirus exposure and HLA in healthy donors. The CDR3 loop spans 15 amino acids. Germline V gene data show CDR1 as MNHNS and CDR2 as SASEGT. The V gene end was trimmed by 2 bases and the J gene end by 4 bases; junction bases not matched to a gene: 4. The PCR ran on 60 Vbeta and 13 Jbeta primers. The method was immunoSEQ multiplex PCR; TCRdb's version includes in-frame clones alone and lacks a portion of them. The table shows 150,000 to 200,000 clones, with around 75% occurring only once. The sample taken for sequencing was PBMCs. The chain recombines TRBV6-1 with TRBJ1-5; 8 nucleotides align to TRBD1. The source is a woman aged 25-40 years in good health and CMV-seronegative. The CDR3 nucleotides are TGTGCCAGCAGTGAATGGACAGGGCTGAATCAGCCCCAGCATTTT. Its translation: CASSEWTGLNQPQHF.